This T cell receptor beta chain was captured in a study of post-analysis software for immune sequencing data. Study context: Disease trajectories encompassed relapsing-remitting, secondary progressive and progressive-relapsing multiple sclerosis.

Researchers reported that TCR beta cDNA libraries carried unique molecular identifiers. One entry per CDR3 protein, called by TCRdb with MiXCR from the PCR reads. The table has fewer than 850,000 distinct CDR3 sequences, 35% to 55% seen once. General study findings and limits: A handful of TRBV segments were significantly more frequent in patients than in controls. TRBV5-6, TRBV5-1 and TRBV20-1 were among these segments.

The CDR3 runs to 16 residues. CDR1 SQVTM and CDR2 ANQGSEA come from the germline V gene. Unmatched junction bases numbered 11, after V lost 5 bases and J lost 6 bases. To note about this clonotype: Its specificity is not known.

The chain uses TRBV29-1 and TRBJ2-2; 11 bases are a match to TRBD1. The source material was blood. This sequence was found in a girl aged 10 to 17 with multiple sclerosis. The CDR3 DNA follows: TGCAGCGTTTCAACCCCGGGACAGGGGGTGTCCGGGGAGCTGTTTTTT. It translates to CSVSTPGQGVSGELFF.